The 9 T cell receptor beta chains below were found in one sample sequenced in a study of shared clonotypes between healthy human individuals. The data were produced by immunoSEQ multiplex PCR, yet TCRdb's version contains in-frame clones alone and is incomplete. The sample has 150,000 to 200,000 clones, around 93% seen once. Sequenced: naive CD4+ T cells sorted from blood. Subset meaning: CD45RA+ positively selected. These receptors all stem from a woman in her twenties or thirties in good health.

The table lists this clone with a count of one. The V call is TRBV11-2, the J call TRBJ2-7; perhaps D is TRBD1 or TRBD2 (5 bases each). V lost 5 bases, J lost 1 base, and 15 bases lay in between. Germline-derived CDR1 and CDR2 are SGHAT and FQNNGV. The CDR3 covers 15 residues. The CDR3 DNA reads TGTGCCAGCAGCGTCCCCGGGACCCTATCCTACGAGCAGTACTTC. It translates to CASSVPGTLSYEQYF.

V usage is TRBV14 and J usage is TRBJ2-7, with a tentative D call TRBD2 (5 bases). The germline gives CDR1 SGHDN, CDR2 FVKESK. The CDR3 loop spans 13 amino acids. The ends were cut back, 4 bases at V and 3 bases at J, with 10 bases in the middle. The CDR3 reads CASSLTNFYEQYF. The CDR3 DNA reads as TGTGCCAGCAGCCTGACTAACTTCTACGAGCAGTACTTC.

The chain employs TRBV29-1 and TRBJ2-5, with D unresolved. Gene TRBJ2-7 matches the end of the DNA better, so the J call may be wrong. Germline V gives CDR1 SQVTM, CDR2 ANQGSEA. This CDR3 has 12 amino acids. The CDR3 loop reads CSVGSTTYEQYF. The CDR3 DNA sequence: TGCAGCGTTGGATCCACAACCTACGAGCAGTACTTC.

CDR3: CASSPPINSNQPQHF. As DNA, the CDR3 is TGTGCCAGCAGCCCTCCGATCAATAGCAATCAGCCCCAGCATTTT. The chain is built from TRBV6-1 and TRBJ1-5; no clear D gene. V lost 6 bases to trimming and J lost 0 bases, with 12 bases between them. The CDR3 has 15 residues. Germline V gene sequence: CDR1 MNHNS, CDR2 SASEGT.

The V gene is TRBV6-5, the J gene TRBJ2-7; D might be TRBD2 (6 bases). Trimming left V 7 bases short and J 3 bases short, with 13 bases between. The CDR3 is 13 amino acids. Germline V gene sequence: CDR1 MNHEY, CDR2 SVGAGI. CDR3 DNA: TGTGCCAGCAACGGGGGAGTAGGCTACGAGCAGTACTTC. This translates into CASNGGVGYEQYF.

The chain joins TRBV11-2 to TRBJ1-5; unclear D gene. CDR1 and CDR2 from the germline V gene are SGHAT and FQNNGV. V lost 5 bases and J 3 bases, leaving 8 bases between the germline ends. The CDR3 is 13 amino acids. CDR3 sequence reads: CASSLLANQPQHF. The CDR3 DNA is TGTGCCAGCAGCCTATTAGCCAATCAGCCCCAGCATTTT.

The gene calls are TRBV7-8 and TRBJ1-4; D call uncertain. The CDR3 is 16 residues long. In germline, CDR1 is SGHVS, CDR2 FQNEAQ. Between the trimmed V and J ends, which lost 2 bases and 3 bases, there was a span of 13 bases. The CDR3 region is CASSLSVGSPNEKLFF. The DNA for the CDR3 is TGTGCCAGCAGCTTAAGTGTTGGGAGCCCTAATGAAAAACTGTTTTTT.

The rearrangement joins TRBV7-2 to TRBJ2-7; tentative D call: TRBD2 (6 bases). The V and J ends lost 1 base and 2 bases respectively, with 9 bases between them. CDR1 and CDR2 from the germline V gene are SGHTA and FQGNSA. The CDR3 runs to 14 residues. CDR3 in DNA: TGTGCCAGCAGCTTAGGACTAGTCCCCTACGAGCAGTACTTC. Translating it yields CASSLGLVPYEQYF.

The rearrangement links TRBV5-1 to TRBJ2-7, with D maybe TRBD1 (5 bases). Trimming removed 2 bases at V and 0 bases at J, with 15 bases between. The CDR3 length is 16 residues. From germline, CDR1 is SGHRS and CDR2 YFSETQ. In DNA, the CDR3 is TGCGCCAGCAGCTTTTGGGTGTCACAGGACTCCTACGAGCAGTACTTC. Its translation: CASSFWVSQDSYEQYF.